This T cell receptor (beta chain) was profiled in a study of cytomegalovirus exposure and HLA in healthy donors. The wider study: About four fifths of around 390 genotyped donors fell in the Caucasian-associated ancestry cluster.

PCR used 60 Vbeta primers and 13 Jbeta primers. Using immunoSEQ multiplex PCR, the repertoire was profiled, and TCRdb retains in-frame clones only, with some absent. The data hold some 150,000 clones, with about 64% observed a single time. As regards this clone: Its antigen is currently unknown.

Study conclusions and caveats: For most TCR beta V segments, an earlier analysis put the productive rate at about 87% or about 30% of the time.

What was sequenced was PBMCs. The sequence was obtained from a woman in her twenties or thirties in good health and CMV-seropositive.

The CDR3 is CASSGTRDSPHTGELFF. Here the CDR3 DNA reads TGCGCCAGCAGTGGGACCAGGGACAGCCCTCACACCGGGGAGCTGTTTTTT. The chain joins TRBV10-1 to TRBJ2-2; 7 bases are shared with TRBD1. Germline V gene sequence: CDR1 WNHNN, CDR2 SYGVQD (reference sequence). The V and J ends lost 4 bases and 3 bases, in that order; junction bases with no gene match: 11. This CDR3 spans 17 amino acids.